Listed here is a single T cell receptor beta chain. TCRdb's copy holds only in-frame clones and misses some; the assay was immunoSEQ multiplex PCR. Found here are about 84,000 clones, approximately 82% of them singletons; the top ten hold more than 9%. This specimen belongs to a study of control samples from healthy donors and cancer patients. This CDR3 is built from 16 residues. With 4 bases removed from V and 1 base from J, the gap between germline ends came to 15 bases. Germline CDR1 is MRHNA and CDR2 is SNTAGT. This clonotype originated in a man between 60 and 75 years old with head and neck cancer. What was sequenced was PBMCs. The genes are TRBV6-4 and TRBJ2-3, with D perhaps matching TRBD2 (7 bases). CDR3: CASSVGAGEGTDTQYF. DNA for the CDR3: TGTGCCAGCAGTGTGGGGGCGGGAGAGGGCACAGATACGCAGTATTTT.